Shown below are 7 T cell receptor beta chains from a single sample sequenced in a study of shared clonotypes between healthy human individuals. Repertoires were generated with immunoSEQ multiplex PCR, while TCRdb's copy carries only in-frame clones and drops some. The sample carries about 700,000 clones, approximately 79% recorded once. Sequenced input: memory CD4+ T cells sorted from blood. Subset noted: CD45RA-negative fraction. These receptors came from a woman in her twenties or thirties in good health.

A single count supports this clone. The chain carries TRBV6-5 and TRBJ2-5; D could derive from TRBD1 or TRBD2 (5 bases each). The CDR3 covers 15 residues. Germline V CDR1 and CDR2: MNHEY, SVGAGI. The V and J ends lost 5 bases and 3 bases respectively, with 16 bases between them. The CDR3 protein is CASSKPGTGEETQYF. As DNA, the CDR3 is TGTGCCAGCAGTAAACCCGGGACGGGTGAAGAGACCCAGTACTTC.

This clone was seen only a few times. In DNA form, the CDR3 reads TGTGCCTGGTGGACAGGTCTCACCGGGGAGCTGTTTTTT. Translating gives CAWWTGLTGELFF. The chain couples TRBV30 to TRBJ2-2; 7 bases align to TRBD1. From germline, CDR1 is GTSNPN and CDR2 SVGIG (reference sequence). The CDR3 is 13 residues long. V lost 5 bases, J lost 4 bases, and 4 bases stayed unmatched.

This clone was found a few times. The chain employs TRBV6-1 and TRBJ2-7; perhaps TRBD2 as D (6 bases). V lost 3 bases, J lost 3 bases, and 12 bases lay in between. Germline values: CDR1 MNHNS, CDR2 SASEGT. CDR3 length: 14 residues. CDR3 sequence: CASSEGDLSYEQYF. CDR3 in DNA: TGTGCCAGCAGTGAGGGGGACTTAAGCTACGAGCAGTACTTC.

This clone was observed a single time. The chain is built from TRBV6-5 and TRBJ2-5; 10 nucleotides agree with TRBD2. Trimming took 8 bases from V and 2 from J; bases not matched to a gene: 2. The CDR3 contains 13 residues. Germline V gene lookup returns CDR1 MNHEY and CDR2 SVGAGI. CDR3 region: CASGLAEQETQYF. The CDR3 DNA follows: TGTGCCAGCGGACTAGCGGAACAAGAGACCCAGTACTTC.

This clone was seen more than once but under ten times. The germline gene is not matched at one end of the junction; a read error may be the cause. The chain joins TRBV18 to TRBJ2-7, with TRBD2 matching over 7 bases. The CDR3 extends over 14 amino acids. Germline V gene sequence: CDR1 KGHSH, CDR2 LQKENI. DNA of the CDR3: TGTGCCAGCTCTGACGGGAGGACCTCCAACGAGCAGTACTTC. Its protein is CASSDGRTSNEQYF.

This chain joins TRBV7-9 and TRBJ2-5; D assignment may be TRBD1 or TRBD2 (5 bases each). The DNA matches TRBJ2-7 better at its end, which makes the J call doubtful. This CDR3 is built from 16 residues. The germline V gene encodes CDR1 SEHNR and CDR2 FQNEAQ (reference sequence). This chain's CDR3 is CASSSRDGRVGYEQYF. The CDR3 DNA is TGTGCCAGCAGCAGCCGGGATGGCAGGGTTGGGTACGAGCAGTACTTC.

The genes are TRBV25-1 and TRBJ1-6, with D unclear. There are 14 residues in the CDR3. Trimming left V 3 bases short and J 11 bases short, with 14 bases between. CDR1 and CDR2 (germline): MGHDK, SYGVNS. DNA of the CDR3: TGTGCCAGCAGTGATGAAGAATTTAGACCACCCCTCCACTTT. Protein product: CASSDEEFRPPLHF.